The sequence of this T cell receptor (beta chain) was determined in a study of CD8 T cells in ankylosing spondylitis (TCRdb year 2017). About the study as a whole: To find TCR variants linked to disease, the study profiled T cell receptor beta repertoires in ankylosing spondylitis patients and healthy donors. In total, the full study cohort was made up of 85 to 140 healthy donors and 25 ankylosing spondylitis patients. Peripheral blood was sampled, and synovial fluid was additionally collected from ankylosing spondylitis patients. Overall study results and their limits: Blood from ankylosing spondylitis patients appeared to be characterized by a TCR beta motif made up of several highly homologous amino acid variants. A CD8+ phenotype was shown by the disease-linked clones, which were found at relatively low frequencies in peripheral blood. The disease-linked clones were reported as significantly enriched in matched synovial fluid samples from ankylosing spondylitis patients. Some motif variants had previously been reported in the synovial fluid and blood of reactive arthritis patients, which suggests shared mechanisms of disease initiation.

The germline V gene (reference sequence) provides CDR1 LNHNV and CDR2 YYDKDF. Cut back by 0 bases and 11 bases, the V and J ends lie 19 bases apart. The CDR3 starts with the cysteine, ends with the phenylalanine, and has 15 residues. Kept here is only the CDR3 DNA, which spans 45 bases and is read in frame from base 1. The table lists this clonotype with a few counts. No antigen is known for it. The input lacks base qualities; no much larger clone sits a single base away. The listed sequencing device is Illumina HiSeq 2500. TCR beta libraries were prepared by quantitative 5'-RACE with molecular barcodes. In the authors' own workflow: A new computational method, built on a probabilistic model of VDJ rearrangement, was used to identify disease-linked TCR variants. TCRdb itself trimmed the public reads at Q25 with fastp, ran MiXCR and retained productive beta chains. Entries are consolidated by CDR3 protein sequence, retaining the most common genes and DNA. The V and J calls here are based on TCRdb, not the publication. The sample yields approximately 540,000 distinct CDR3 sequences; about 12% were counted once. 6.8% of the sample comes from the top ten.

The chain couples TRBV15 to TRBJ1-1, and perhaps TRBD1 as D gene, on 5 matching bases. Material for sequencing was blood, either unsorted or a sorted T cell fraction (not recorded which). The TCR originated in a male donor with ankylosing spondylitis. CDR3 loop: CATSRDPRAFNMAFF. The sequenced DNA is TGTGCCACCAGCAGAGATCCCAGGGCCTTCAATATGGCTTTCTTT.